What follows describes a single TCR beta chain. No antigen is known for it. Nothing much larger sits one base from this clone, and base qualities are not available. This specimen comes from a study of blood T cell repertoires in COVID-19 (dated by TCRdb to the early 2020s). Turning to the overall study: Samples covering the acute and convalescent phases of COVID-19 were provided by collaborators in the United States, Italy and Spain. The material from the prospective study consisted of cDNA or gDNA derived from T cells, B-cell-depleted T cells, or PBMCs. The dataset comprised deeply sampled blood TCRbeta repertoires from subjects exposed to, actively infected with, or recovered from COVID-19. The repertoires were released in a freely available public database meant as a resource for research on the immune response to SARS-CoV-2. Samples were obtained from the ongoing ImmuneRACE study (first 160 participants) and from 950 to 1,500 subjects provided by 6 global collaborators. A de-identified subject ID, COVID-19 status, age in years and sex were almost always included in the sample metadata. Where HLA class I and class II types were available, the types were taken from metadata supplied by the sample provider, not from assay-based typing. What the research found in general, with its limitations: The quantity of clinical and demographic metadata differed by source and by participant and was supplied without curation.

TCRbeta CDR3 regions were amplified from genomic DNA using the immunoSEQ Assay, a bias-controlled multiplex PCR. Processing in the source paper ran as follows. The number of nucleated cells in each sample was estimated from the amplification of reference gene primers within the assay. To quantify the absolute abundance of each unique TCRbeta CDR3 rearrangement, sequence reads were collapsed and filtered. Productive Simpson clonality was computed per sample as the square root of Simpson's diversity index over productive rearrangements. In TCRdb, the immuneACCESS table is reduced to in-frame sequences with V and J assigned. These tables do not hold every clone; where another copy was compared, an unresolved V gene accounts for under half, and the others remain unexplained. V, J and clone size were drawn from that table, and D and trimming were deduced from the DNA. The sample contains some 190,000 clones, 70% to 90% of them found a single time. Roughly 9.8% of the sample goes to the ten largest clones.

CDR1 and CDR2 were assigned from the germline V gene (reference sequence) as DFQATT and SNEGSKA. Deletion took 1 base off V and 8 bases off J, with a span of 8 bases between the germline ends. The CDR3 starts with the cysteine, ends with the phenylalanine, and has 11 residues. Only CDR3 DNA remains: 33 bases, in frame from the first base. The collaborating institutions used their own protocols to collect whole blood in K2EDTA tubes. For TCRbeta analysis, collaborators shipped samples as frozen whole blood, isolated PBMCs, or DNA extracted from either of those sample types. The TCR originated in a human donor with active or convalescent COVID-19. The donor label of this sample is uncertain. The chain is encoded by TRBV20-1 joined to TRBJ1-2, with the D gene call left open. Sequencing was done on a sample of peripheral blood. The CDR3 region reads CSARAEGGYTF. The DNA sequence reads TGCAGTGCTAGAGCCGAGGGAGGCTACACCTTC.